This TCR beta chain originates from a study of blood T cell repertoires in COVID-19. Per germline, CDR1 SEHNR and CDR2 FQNEAQ (reference sequence). CDR3 length: 18 amino acids. Trimming left V 4 bases short and J 0 bases short, with 19 bases between. Sequenced by immunoSEQ multiplex PCR; TCRdb stores in-frame clones only, minus some. The data contain about 220,000 clones, around 89% of them singletons. This clone appeared once. This clonotype was obtained from a man aged 30-40 years who had been exposed to COVID-19. The chain joins TRBV7-9 to TRBJ2-1; a weak D match, TRBD1 (5 bases). The source material was PBMCs or T cells enriched from blood (not recorded which). The DNA for the CDR3 is TGTGCCAGCAGCTCGACCCTAAACAGGTACAGCTCCTACAATGAGCAGTTCTTC. Its protein product is CASSSTLNRYSSYNEQFF.